These T cell receptor beta chains were read from a single sample in a study of blood T cell repertoires in COVID-19. The data were produced by immunoSEQ multiplex PCR, yet TCRdb's version contains in-frame clones alone and is incomplete. The sample has about 480,000 clones, about nine tenths seen once. Sequenced: peripheral blood. All receptors derive from a woman between 50 and 59 years old with COVID-19, enrolled during active disease. Both conserved end residues are part of each CDR3. A D gene is named only where the DNA matches it firmly. Some rows mark clone size as missing; the rest say once, few, many or name a class of expanded clone.

j_call clone_size cdr3_length d_call v_call cdr3_aa cdr3_nt
TRBJ2-7 - 14 - TRBV27 CASSPLQGVHEQYF TGTGCCAGCAGTCCCCTACAGGGAGTCCACGAGCAGTACTTC
TRBJ2-3 - 15 TRBD2 TRBV6-5 CASSPSGGSPDTQYF TGTGCCAGCAGTCCAAGCGGGGGAAGCCCAGATACGCAGTATTTT
TRBJ1-2 few 11 - TRBV29-1 CSVQHRDGYTF TGCAGCGTCCAACACAGGGATGGCTACACCTTC
TRBJ2-4 - 18 TRBD2 TRBV6-6 CASTRTSGGATAKNIQYF TGTGCCAGCACTCGGACTAGCGGGGGGGCTACGGCCAAAAACATTCAGTACTTC
TRBJ1-1 - 17 - TRBV7-8 CASSFAAAGPYAAEAFF TGTGCCAGCAGCTTCGCGGCGGCGGGGCCCTATGCTGCTGAAGCTTTCTTT
TRBJ1-5 - 13 TRBD1 TRBV10-2 CAGATGKGQPQHF TGCGCCGGGGCGACAGGGAAAGGGCAGCCCCAGCATTTT
TRBJ1-4 - 17 - TRBV29-1 CSAQISGHPVEGEKLFF TGCAGCGCCCAAATATCCGGACACCCCGTAGAAGGGGAAAAACTGTTTTTT
TRBJ1-2 - 14 TRBD1 TRBV29-1 CSVLDSGGDYGYTF TGCAGCGTCCTTGATTCAGGGGGCGACTATGGCTACACCTTC
TRBJ2-3 - 17 TRBD2 TRBV18 CASSPPLAGVRTDTQYF TGTGCCAGCTCACCACCTCTAGCGGGGGTGCGCACAGATACGCAGTATTTT
TRBJ1-5 - 15 - TRBV5-5 CASSRAAGSGQPQHF TGTGCCAGCAGCCGCGCTGCGGGCTCGGGGCAGCCCCAGCATTTT